Listed below are T cell receptor beta chains from one sample, sequenced in a study of CD8 T cells in Susac syndrome. TCRdb reanalysed the immunoSEQ multiplex PCR reads using MiXCR and keeps one entry per CDR3 protein. The data contain more than 100,000 distinct CDR3 sequences, 65% to 90% of them singletons. Sequencing input: CD8+ T cells from PBMCs. The receptors shown here come from a human donor with multiple sclerosis. CDR3s include the opening cysteine and the closing phenylalanine or tryptophan. The D gene is left open where the match is weak. Some rows mark clone size as missing; the rest say once, few, many or name a class of expanded clone.

>TRBJ2-7|.|TRBV14|.
TGTGCCAGCAGCCTTAGGGTGGGGTTCTCCTACGAGCAGTACTTC
CASSLRVGFSYEQYF
>TRBJ1-1|.|TRBV7-9|.
TGTGCCAGCAGCCGGATTATGAACACTGAAGCTTTCTTT
CASSRIMNTEAFF
>TRBJ1-1|.|TRBV29-1|.
TGCAGCGTCGAAACAGGGTACACTGAAGCTTTCTTT
CSVETGYTEAFF
>TRBJ2-1|.|TRBV6-5|TRBD2
TGTGCCAGCAGTTACAAATTTCTAGCGGGGGGCCGGAGCTCCTACAATGAGCAGTTCTTC
CASSYKFLAGGRSSYNEQFF
>TRBJ1-6|.|TRBV5-1|.
TGCGCCAGCAGCTTGGGGCCAGCCGACAGACCCGGACTGTCACCCCTCCACTTT
CASSLGPADRPGLSPLHF
>TRBJ2-3|.|TRBV5-1|.
TGCGCCAGCAGCTTGGCCGGTACGGTTGCTAGCACAGATACGCAGTATTTT
CASSLAGTVASTDTQYF
>TRBJ2-1|.|TRBV19|.
TGTGCCAGTAGTATTGTAGCGTTCAATGAGCAGTTCTTC
CASSIVAFNEQFF
>TRBJ1-1|.|TRBV21-1|.
TGTGCCAGCAGCAAAGCGCTAAGGGAGCTCGGACAGCGCTCGAACACTGAAGCTTTCTTT
CASSKALRELGQRSNTEAFF
>TRBJ2-1|.|TRBV11-2|TRBD1
TGTGCCAGCAGCCTCGCATGGGGACAGGGGGATGAGCAGTTCTTC
CASSLAWGQGDEQFF
>TRBJ2-4|once|TRBV7-8|.
TGTGCCAGCAGCTTAGGAACGTTAGGACTTCCCGGGAACGTGGACATTCAGTACTTC
CASSLGTLGLPGNVDIQYF
>TRBJ1-2|.|TRBV7-9|.
TGTGCCAGCACCCCACCGGGGGGAGGCCCTAACTATGGCTACACCTTC
CASTPPGGGPNYGYTF
>TRBJ1-6|.|TRBV11-1|.
TGTGCCAGCAGCCGGGCGGGGAATTCGTCACCCCTCCACTTT
CASSRAGNSSPLHF
>TRBJ2-7|once|TRBV27|TRBD1
TGTGCCATCGCGCCCGGGACAGGCTACGAGCAGTACTTC
CAIAPGTGYEQYF
>TRBJ1-1|.|TRBV29-1|.
TGCAGCGTTGAAGATTGGACAGCCGAAGCTTTCTTT
CSVEDWTAEAFF
>TRBJ2-3|.|TRBV29-1|.
TGCAGCGCCGTGGGGGATACGCAGTATTTT
CSAVGDTQYF
>TRBJ2-7|.|TRBV7-9|TRBD1
TGTGCCAGCAGCCCGCGGACAGGGATCTACGAGCAGTACTTC
CASSPRTGIYEQYF
>TRBJ2-4|.|TRBV6-1|.
TGTGCCAGCAGTACCCCGCGGAGGGGTGGATCCAAAAACATTCAGTACTTC
CASSTPRRGGSKNIQYF
>TRBJ2-1|.|TRBV15|.
TGTGCCACCAGCAGAGTAGGGGGGAACTACTCCTACAATGAGCAGTTCTTC
CATSRVGGNYSYNEQFF